The 3 T cell receptor beta chains listed next were all sequenced from one sample in a study of CD8 T cells in ankylosing spondylitis. TCRdb re-derived calls from the 5' RACE reads in MiXCR, one entry per CDR3 protein. The profile shows over 600,000 distinct CDR3 sequences, around a fifth of them singletons. Their antigens remain unidentified. Regarding the study as a whole: Among TCR beta sequences, a motif of eight highly homologous variants appeared characteristic of ankylosing spondylitis blood.

Sequencing was done on a sample of blood, either unsorted or a sorted T cell fraction (not recorded which). Receptors originate from a male donor with ankylosing spondylitis.

The rearrangement joins TRBV28 to TRBJ2-3; D unresolved. This CDR3 has 17 amino acids. CDR1 MDHEN and CDR2 SYDVKM come from the germline V gene. The ends were cut back, 2 bases at V and 1 base at J, with 16 bases in the middle. CDR3 in DNA: TGTGCCAGCAGTTTAAGTTCCGCAGGAAGACGCACAGATACGCAGTATTTT. Amino acids: CASSLSSAGRRTDTQYF.

This clonotype was observed once. The chain couples TRBV3-1 to TRBJ2-5, with 9 positions matching TRBD2. The CDR3 loop spans 16 amino acids. Germline values: CDR1 LGHDT, CDR2 YNNKEL (reference sequence). Trimming at V came to 1 base and at J to 5 bases, leaving 8 bases not matched to a gene. The DNA of the CDR3 is TGTGCCAGCAGCCAAGGGCCCGCGGGAGGGGCGGAGACCCAGTACTTC. It is translated as CASSQGPAGGAETQYF.

This clonotype was seen repeatedly, ten times or more. The chain employs TRBV10-3 and TRBJ1-5; TRBD1 agrees at 10 bases. The V and J ends lost 4 bases and 6 bases, in that order; junction bases with no gene match: 0. CDR1 and CDR2 (germline): ENHRY, SYGVKD. The CDR3 has 13 residues. For the CDR3, the DNA is TGTGCCATCAGTGGGACAGGGGGTCAGCCCCAGCATTTT. Protein product: CAISGTGGQPQHF.